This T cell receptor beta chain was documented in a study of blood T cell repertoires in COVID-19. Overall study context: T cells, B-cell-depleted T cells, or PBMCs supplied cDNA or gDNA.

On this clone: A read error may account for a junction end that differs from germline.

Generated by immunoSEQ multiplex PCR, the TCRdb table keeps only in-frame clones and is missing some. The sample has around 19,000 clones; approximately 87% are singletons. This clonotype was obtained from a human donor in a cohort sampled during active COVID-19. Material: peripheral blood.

This CDR3 reads CASSMRDHPVKDF. CDR3 in DNA: TGTGCCAGCTCAATGCGGGACCATCCAGTCAAAGACTTC. The rearrangement uses TRBV18 and TRBJ2-7; the D gene is possibly TRBD2 (6 bases). Germline lookup yields CDR1 KGHSH and CDR2 LQKENI. The CDR3 covers 13 residues.